This paragraph reports one T cell receptor (beta chain). Clones were read by immunoSEQ multiplex PCR, and TCRdb kept only the in-frame ones, dropping some. Seen here are around 88,000 clones, about 88% observed once, and the top ten hold around 3%. With V trimmed by 10 bases and J by 5 bases, 13 bases remained unmatched. The germline CDR1 and CDR2 sequences are SGHNT and YYREEE (reference sequence). This CDR3 is 15 amino acids long. These data are taken from a study of blood T cell repertoires in COVID-19. What was sequenced was peripheral blood. The sequence came from an elderly woman with acute or convalescent COVID-19. V usage is TRBV5-4 and J usage is TRBJ2-5, with TRBD2 identical over 11 bases. CDR3 nucleotides: TGTGCCGGGAACTTAGCGGGAGGGTCGGAGGAGACCCAGTACTTC. Translating gives CAGNLAGGSEETQYF.